The 31 T cell receptor beta chains in this list originate from one sample, sequenced in a study of blood T cell repertoires in COVID-19 (dated by TCRdb to 2020 to 2022). Receptors were amplified or captured by the immunoSEQ multiplex PCR assay. The immuneACCESS repertoire file appears here via TCRdb, limited to in-frame rearrangements. These files lack a portion of the clones; in checked studies, under half of the deficit traces to unresolved V genes, and the cause of the others is not known. This sample holds about 260,000 clones; approximately 90% were observed only once. Of the sample, approximately 4% is held by the ten largest clones. Sequenced material: peripheral blood. Receptors originate from a woman in her thirties or forties with acute or convalescent COVID-19.

V is TRBV5-1 and J is TRBJ2-5; 9 nucleotides match TRBD1. In germline, CDR1 is SGHRS, CDR2 YFSETQ. Trimming removed 4 bases from V and 3 bases from J; junction bases left unmatched: 4. The CDR3 runs 14 residues. CDR3 sequence reads: CASSPWDREETQYF. The CDR3 nucleotides read TGCGCCAGCAGCCCATGGGACAGGGAAGAGACCCAGTACTTC.

The chain carries TRBV6-5 and TRBJ2-7; 8 bases line up with TRBD2. This CDR3 comprises 14 residues. V shed 8 bases and J 6 bases; nucleotides not matched to a gene: 12. CDR1 is MNHEY, CDR2 SVGAGI, per germline. CDR3 coding DNA: TGTGCCAGCCCCCCACCGCCCGGGGGGGGCGAGCAGTACGTC. Translated: CASPPPPGGGEQYV.

The chain combines TRBV19 with TRBJ1-1, with a possible D match to TRBD1 (5 bases). CDR3 length: 14 amino acids. The V end was cut by 7 bases, the J end by 3 bases, with 15 bases between. Germline V gene data show CDR1 as LNHDA and CDR2 as SQIVND (reference sequence). In DNA form, the CDR3 reads TGTGCCAGTAACATGGACATCACGTACACTGAAGCTTTCTTT. This translates into CASNMDITYTEAFF. The full variable domain, rest sourced from reference TRBV19 and TRBJ1-1, is DGGITQSPKYLFRKEGQNVTLSCEQNLNHDAMYWYRQDPGQGLRLIYYSQIVNDFQKGDIAEGYSVSREKKESFPLTVTSAQKNPTAFYLCASNMDITYTEAFFGQGTRLTVV.

This chain uses TRBV19 with TRBJ2-5, with D possibly matching TRBD1 (5 bases). The CDR3 runs 14 residues. Germline CDR1 reads LNHDA; CDR2 reads SQIVND (reference sequence). V was trimmed by 1 base and J by 2 bases, leaving 8 bases between them. The CDR3 reads CASSIVGVQETQYF. CDR3 coding DNA: TGTGCCAGTAGTATAGTAGGGGTTCAAGAGACCCAGTACTTC.

The rearrangement uses TRBV11-2 and TRBJ1-3; 7 bases agree with TRBD1. V gave up 2 bases and J gave up 0 bases; unmatched junction bases: 7. The CDR3 extends over 17 amino acids. Germline CDR1 reads SGHAT; CDR2 reads FQNNGV. The DNA for the CDR3 is TGTGCCAGCAGCTTAAGCCCCAGGGGGATCTCTGGAAACACCATATATTTT. Amino acids: CASSLSPRGISGNTIYF.

V gene TRBV12-5 combines with J gene TRBJ2-2; unclear D gene. The length of the CDR3 is 14 residues. CDR1 is LGHNT, CDR2 FRNRAP, per germline. V lost 5 bases and J lost 2, with 9 bases in between. The CDR3 loop is CASGLEVNTGELFF. CDR3 sequence (DNA): TGTGCTAGTGGTCTCGAGGTTAACACCGGGGAGCTGTTTTTT.

This chain connects TRBV3-1 (or the pseudogene TRBV3-2) to TRBJ2-3; maybe TRBD1 (6 bases). The CDR3 sequence is 17 residues long. V gave up 4 bases and J gave up 2 bases, with 19 bases separating them. Germline V gene data show CDR1 as LGHDT and CDR2 as YNNKEL (reference sequence). Written as DNA, the CDR3 is TGTGCCAGCAGCCTTACTTACAGGGTTCGAAACACAGATACGCAGTATTTT. This encodes CASSLTYRVRNTDTQYF.

This clone was observed once. The chain uses TRBV7-6 and TRBJ1-1; no reliable D call. Trimming pared 2 bases from V and 0 bases from J, leaving 10 bases between. The CDR3 is 15 amino acids. Germline V gene sequence: CDR1 SGHVS, CDR2 FNYEAQ. The DNA for the CDR3 is TGTGCCAGCAGCTTAACTGCGGGAATGAACACTGAAGCTTTCTTT. Its translation is CASSLTAGMNTEAFF.

The gene calls are TRBV6-4 and TRBJ1-2, with D tentatively TRBD1 (6 bases). Per the germline V gene, CDR1 is MRHNA and CDR2 is SNTAGT. The V end was cut by 1 base, the J end by 7 bases, with 10 bases between. This CDR3 has 13 residues. This CDR3 is CASSDFSGVGYTF. CDR3 coding DNA: TGTGCCAGCAGTGACTTTTCAGGGGTTGGCTACACCTTC.

This sequence joins TRBV4-2 and TRBJ1-5, with D maybe TRBD1 (5 bases). The germline V and J ends were trimmed by 0 bases and 4 bases, with 10 bases remaining between them. The CDR3 covers 15 residues. Germline V gene data show CDR1 as LGHNA and CDR2 as YNFKEQ. This chain's CDR3 is CASSQDGAENQPQHF. Here the CDR3 DNA reads TGTGCCAGCAGCCAAGATGGGGCCGAGAATCAGCCCCAGCATTTT.

Only one count was recorded for this clone. This chain connects TRBV11-2 to TRBJ2-5; D is possibly TRBD2 (6 bases). Germline-derived CDR1 and CDR2 are SGHAT and FQNNGV. CDR3 length: 16 amino acids. The V end lost 4 bases, the J end lost 2 bases, and 17 bases lay between the germline ends. The DNA of the CDR3 is TGTGCCAGCAGCTCCAGCCCAGCGGGCGCTCAAGAGACCCAGTACTTC. It yields the protein CASSSSPAGAQETQYF.

The chain couples TRBV11-2 to TRBJ1-1, with D possibly matching TRBD1 (5 bases). CDR1 is SGHAT and CDR2 is FQNNGV in the germline V gene. Trimming shortened V by 1 base and J by 1 base, and 7 bases separated the two germline ends. The CDR3 extends over 14 amino acids. The DNA for the CDR3 is TGTGCCAGCAGCTTAGCGGGGGAGAACACTGAAGCTTTCTTT. It is translated as CASSLAGENTEAFF. Full variable domain (remainder filled in from reference TRBV11-2 and TRBJ1-1): EAGVAQSPRYKIIEKRQSVAFWCNPISGHATLYWYQQILGQGPKLLIQFQNNGVVDDSQLPKDRFSAERLKGVDSTLKIQPAKLEDSAVYLCASSLAGENTEAFFGQGTRLTVV.

J is TRBJ1-4 and V is TRBV4-1; 10 bases agree with TRBD1. This CDR3 has 15 residues. The germline CDR1 and CDR2 sequences are MGHRA and YSYEKL. Trimming at V came to 2 bases and at J to 8 bases, leaving 5 bases not matched to a gene. The CDR3 nucleotides are TGCGCCAGCAGCCAAACGACAGGGGGCAGGGAAAAACTGTTTTTT. It translates to CASSQTTGGREKLFF.

The rearrangement links TRBV7-3 to TRBJ1-1; D unresolved. This CDR3 is built from 11 residues. Germline CDR1 reads SGHTA; CDR2 reads FQGTGA. Trimming left V 5 bases short and J 7 bases short, with 8 bases between. The CDR3 DNA is TGTGCCAGCAGCCTAGATAATGAAGCTTTCTTT. This translates into CASSLDNEAFF.

The rearrangement uses TRBV9 and TRBJ2-2; 9 bases are a match to TRBD2. In germline, CDR1 is SGDLS, CDR2 YYNGEE. The CDR3 loop spans 15 amino acids. V was pared by 0 bases and J by 4 bases, with 1 base of the junction left unmatched. CDR3 sequence: CASSVGGGATGELFF. The CDR3 DNA follows: TGTGCCAGCAGCGTAGGCGGGGGGGCCACCGGGGAGCTGTTTTTT.

The rearrangement uses TRBV5-1 and TRBJ2-5; 10 nucleotides align to TRBD2. This CDR3 comprises 16 residues. The germline V gene encodes CDR1 SGHRS and CDR2 YFSETQ. J gave up 4 bases and V 4 bases, and 10 bases lay outside the gene matches. CDR3 region: CASSDPGLAGVETQYF. The CDR3 DNA follows: TGCGCCAGCAGCGACCCGGGGCTAGCGGGGGTAGAGACCCAGTACTTC.

CDR3 amino acids: CASSLGGQLGYTF. The DNA of the CDR3 is TGCGCCAGCAGCTTGGGGGGACAGCTTGGCTACACCTTC. This chain joins TRBV5-1 and TRBJ1-2; 7 bases agree with TRBD1. The length of the CDR3 is 13 residues. CDR1 and CDR2 from the germline V gene are SGHRS and YFSETQ. V gave up 0 bases and J gave up 7 bases; unmatched junction bases: 3.

The chain couples TRBV7-8 to TRBJ1-4, with 10 nucleotides matching TRBD1. Germline assignment: CDR1 SGHVS and CDR2 FQNEAQ. Unmatched junction bases numbered 10, after V lost 5 bases and J lost 4 bases. The CDR3 runs 17 residues. DNA for the CDR3: TGTGCCAGCAGCAGACGAACGGGACAGGGGAGTAATGAAAAACTGTTTTTT. Translated, it gives CASSRRTGQGSNEKLFF.

CDR3 amino acids: CASSLAKSQEANTIYF. CDR3 bases: TGCGCCAGCAGCTTGGCCAAGAGCCAGGAGGCGAACACCATATATTTT. The V gene is TRBV5-1, the J gene TRBJ1-3; D call uncertain. The CDR3 is 16 amino acids. CDR1 and CDR2 from the germline V gene are SGHRS and YFSETQ. The V gene lost 0 bases and the J gene lost 7 bases, with 17 bases spanning the gap.

The rearrangement uses TRBV3-1 (or the pseudogene TRBV3-2) and TRBJ2-1; 14 bases are shared with TRBD2. The CDR3 covers 19 residues. Germline CDR1 LGHDT, CDR2 YNNKEL (reference sequence). V shed 6 bases and J 4 bases; nucleotides not matched to a gene: 14. CDR3 coding DNA: TGTGCCAGCAGTACCGGACTAGCGGGGGGCCGGGGGGCTTACAATGAGCAGTTCTTC. Translation gives CASSTGLAGGRGAYNEQFF.

The chain uses TRBV19 and TRBJ1-4, with D possibly TRBD1 on 6 matching bases. Germline V gives CDR1 LNHDA, CDR2 SQIVND (reference sequence). The CDR3 extends over 15 amino acids. Trimming shortened V by 3 bases and J by 3 bases, and 11 bases separated the two germline ends. In DNA, the CDR3 is TGTGCCAGTAGTATGGTGGGGGCGCCTAATGAAAAACTGTTTTTT. It encodes CASSMVGAPNEKLFF. Combining the CDR3 with reference TRBV19 and TRBJ1-4 gives the whole variable domain DGGITQSPKYLFRKEGQNVTLSCEQNLNHDAMYWYRQDPGQGLRLIYYSQIVNDFQKGDIAEGYSVSREKKESFPLTVTSAQKNPTAFYLCASSMVGAPNEKLFFGSGTQLSVL.

The chain carries TRBV27 and TRBJ1-1; 12 bases align to TRBD1. Per germline, CDR1 MNHEY and CDR2 SMNVEV (reference sequence). J lost 6 bases, V lost 6 bases, and 8 bases had no gene match. CDR3 length: 15 residues. The CDR3 nucleotides are TGTGCCAGCAGCGTACCGGGACAGGGGGCTCCTGAAGCTTTCTTT. Protein product: CASSVPGQGAPEAFF.

V and J are TRBV4-1 and TRBJ2-3; no definite D call. With 2 bases removed from V and 1 base from J, the gap between germline ends came to 19 bases. From germline, CDR1 is MGHRA and CDR2 YSYEKL. The CDR3 consists of 18 residues. This chain's CDR3 is CASSQRVAAGSGTDTQYF. The CDR3 region has the DNA TGCGCCAGCAGCCAACGTGTTGCGGCCGGCTCAGGCACAGATACGCAGTATTTT.

J is TRBJ2-3 and V is TRBV10-3; perhaps TRBD2 as D (6 bases). CDR1 and CDR2 (germline): ENHRY, SYGVKD. The V end was cut by 6 bases, the J end by 9 bases, with 19 bases between. The CDR3 is made up of 14 amino acids. CDR3 coding DNA: TGTGCCATCAGAGGGACTCTTGCTACCCCCACGCAGTATTTT. As protein: CAIRGTLATPTQYF.

This chain uses TRBV7-2 with TRBJ2-3; 7 bases agree with TRBD1. Germline loops: CDR1 SGHTA, CDR2 FQGNSA. The CDR3 has 16 residues. V trimming: 5 bases; J trimming: 0 bases; junction bases outside the gene matches: 8. CDR3 protein: CASSLGQLASTDTQYF. CDR3 in DNA: TGTGCCAGCAGCCTGGGACAGCTAGCTAGCACAGATACGCAGTATTTT.

V gene TRBV27 combines with J gene TRBJ1-4; D perhaps matches TRBD1 (6 bases). Germline V gives CDR1 MNHEY, CDR2 SMNVEV (reference sequence). V lost 5 bases and J lost 6, with 16 bases in between. The CDR3 runs 15 residues. The DNA for the CDR3 is TGTGCCAGCAGTGCCGGGGACACGCAGTATGAAAAACTGTTTTTT. Encoded protein: CASSAGDTQYEKLFF.

The J gene is TRBJ1-1, the V gene TRBV5-4, with D possibly TRBD1 on 5 matching bases. CDR3 length: 14 residues. Germline V gene sequence: CDR1 SGHNT, CDR2 YYREEE (reference sequence). Between the trimmed V and J ends, which lost 0 bases and 4 bases, there was a span of 10 bases. The CDR3 is CASSLVTGGTEAFF. The CDR3 bases are TGTGCCAGCAGCTTGGTAACCGGGGGCACTGAAGCTTTCTTT. Using reference TRBV5-4 and TRBJ1-1 for the parts outside the CDR3, the full variable domain is ETGVTQSPTHLIKTRGQQVTLRCSSQSGHNTVSWYQQALGQGPQFIFQYYREEENGRGNFPPRFSGLQFPNYSSELNVNALELDDSALYLCASSLVTGGTEAFFGQGTRLTVV.

The chain couples TRBV7-9 to TRBJ1-5, with TRBD1 identical over 8 bases. The J segment lost 4 bases and the V segment lost 3 bases, leaving 5 bases of the junction unmatched. The CDR3 runs 15 residues. The germline V gene has CDR1 SEHNR and CDR2 FQNEAQ (reference sequence). CDR3 residues: CASSFDRGWNQPQHF. Here the CDR3 DNA reads TGTGCCAGCAGCTTCGACAGGGGTTGGAATCAGCCCCAGCATTTT.

The chain carries TRBV11-2 and TRBJ2-7, with D possibly being TRBD2 (6 bases). This CDR3 has 13 residues. Germline assignment: CDR1 SGHAT and CDR2 FQNNGV. Trimming cost V 4 bases and J 4 bases, with 11 bases left between them. Here the CDR3 reads CASSSGRGYEQYV. CDR3 bases: TGTGCCAGCAGCTCCGGACGGGGGTACGAGCAGTACGTC.

The V and J genes are TRBV27 and TRBJ2-5; a possible D gene is TRBD2 (6 bases). Trimming took off 0 bases at V and 4 bases at J, with 12 bases between the two ends. This CDR3 spans 15 amino acids. The germline CDR1 and CDR2 sequences are MNHEY and SMNVEV (reference sequence). The CDR3 nucleotides read TGTGCCAGCAGTTTATCGGGGGGTATGGGAGAGACCCAGTACTTC. As protein: CASSLSGGMGETQYF.

V is TRBV14 and J is TRBJ1-2; TRBD1 matches at 8 bases. Germline V gene data show CDR1 as SGHDN and CDR2 as FVKESK. V gave up 0 bases and J gave up 8 bases; unmatched junction bases: 8. This CDR3 contains 15 residues. The CDR3 nucleotides are TGTGCCAGCAGCCAAGATAAAGGACAGGGTGGCGGCTACACCTTC. It yields the protein CASSQDKGQGGGYTF.